The source of this TCR beta chain is a study of T cells in Graves' hyperthyroidism and ophthalmopathy. Germline V CDR1 and CDR2: SGHNT, YYREEE (reference sequence). The CDR3 contains 14 residues. Comment on this clonotype: Its ends do not fully match the called genes, so a read error is possible.

When ophthalmopathy did not progress within 18 months, Graves' hyperthyroidism was considered stable. Using approximately 10 ml of fresh peripheral blood, PBMCs were prepared. RNA transcripts served as the template for amplifying TCR beta CDR3 regions. A first-round RT-PCR of the TCR CDR3 used the HTBI primer set. TCRdb ran MiXCR on the multiplex PCR reads and lists one entry per CDR3 protein. This table has about 340,000 distinct CDR3 sequences, approximately 22% appearing once. The source of this sequence is a woman aged 45-60 years with Graves' hyperthyroidism. Material: blood. This rearrangement joins TRBV5-4 to TRBJ2-2; the D gene is possibly TRBD2 (6 bases). The CDR3 bases are TGTGCCAGAAGCTTGGGCGGGGTCACCGGGGAGCTGTTTTTT. Its protein product is CARSLGGVTGELFF.